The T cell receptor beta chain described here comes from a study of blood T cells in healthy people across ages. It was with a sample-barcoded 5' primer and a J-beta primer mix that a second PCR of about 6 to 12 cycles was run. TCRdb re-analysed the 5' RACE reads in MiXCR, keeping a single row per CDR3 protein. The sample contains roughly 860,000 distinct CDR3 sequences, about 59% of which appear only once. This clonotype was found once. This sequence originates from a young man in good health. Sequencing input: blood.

The CDR3 is CASTWGPNTEAFF. The CDR3 bases are TGTGCCAGCACCTGGGGTCCGAACACTGAAGCTTTCTTT. The chain combines TRBV12-3 or TRBV12-4 with TRBJ1-1; no firm D call. CDR3 size: 13 residues. V lost 7 bases and J lost 1, with 10 bases in between.